Listed below are T cell receptor beta chains from one sample, sequenced in a study of identical twins. TCRdb reprocessed the 5' RACE reads via MiXCR and lists one record per CDR3 protein. The sample holds under 300,000 distinct CDR3 sequences, about 8% seen once. The same specimen was also included in a second study, on yellow fever vaccine responses in identical twins.

The sequenced sample consisted of CD8+ T cells sorted from blood. The origin of the receptors is a woman between 18 and 29 years old in good health. Both conserved end residues are part of each CDR3. A D gene is named only where the DNA matches it firmly. Size is omitted from some rows. Given values are once, few, many or a class for expanded clones.

CDR3 DNA | CDR3 protein | clone size | J gene | V gene | D gene
TGTGCCAGCAGCCAAGGTGGTCCGTTCTACAATGAGCAGTTCTTC | CASSQGGPFYNEQFF | . | TRBJ2-1 | TRBV14 | .
TGCGCCAGCAGTAGCGGGATCTCCTACAATGAGCAGTTCTTC | CASSSGISYNEQFF | many | TRBJ2-1 | TRBV4-1 | TRBD2
TGCGCCAGCAGCCAAGATCGGGGAGATCTCGGCGAGCAGTACTTC | CASSQDRGDLGEQYF | . | TRBJ2-7 | TRBV4-3 | .
TGTGCTAGTGGCCGGACATCCCAAGAGACCCAGTACTTC | CASGRTSQETQYF | . | TRBJ2-5 | TRBV12-5 | .
TGCAGCGTTGCGGGAGTCGATATTCTTACAGATACGCAGTATTTT | CSVAGVDILTDTQYF | . | TRBJ2-3 | TRBV29-1 | .
TGCGCCAGCAGTGAACTAAGACTCAATGAGCAGTTCTTC | CASSELRLNEQFF | . | TRBJ2-1 | TRBV10-2 | .
TGTGCCAGCAGCCCCAGCGGGTGGCGGGATTACGAGCAGTACTTC | CASSPSGWRDYEQYF | . | TRBJ2-7 | TRBV7-9 | .
TGTGCCAGCAGCTTTGGCGGGAGAGGTTGGGAGCAGTACTTC | CASSFGGRGWEQYF | few | TRBJ2-7 | TRBV7-9 | TRBD2
TGTGCCAGCAATGGCCCGAACACTGAAGCTTTCTTT | CASNGPNTEAFF | few | TRBJ1-1 | TRBV7-9 | .
TGCAGCGCGTTCCTACAGGGGTCCAGATATGTTTTGAACACTGAAGCTTTCTTT | CSAFLQGSRYVLNTEAFF | many | TRBJ1-1 | TRBV29-1 | TRBD1
TGTGCCAGCAGCCAAGATTCCAAGGCCAAAAACATTCAGTACTTC | CASSQDSKAKNIQYF | . | TRBJ2-4 | TRBV3-1 | .
TGTGCCAGCAGCCGACAGGGAGACACCGGGGAGCTGTTTTTT | CASSRQGDTGELFF | few | TRBJ2-2 | TRBV6-4 | TRBD1
TGTGCCAGCAGAGACAGTAACAATGAGCAGTTCTTC | CASRDSNNEQFF | many | TRBJ2-1 | TRBV6-5 | .
TGTGCCAGCAGTGTCGGGCCAGAGGACACTGAAGCTTTCTTT | CASSVGPEDTEAFF | . | TRBJ1-1 | TRBV6-1 | .
TGTGCCGGGGGGCGTCTGAACACCGGGGAGCTGTTTTTT | CAGGRLNTGELFF | . | TRBJ2-2 | TRBV6-2/TRBV6-3 | .
TGCAGCGTTGACTCAATAGCGGGAGACAATGAGCAGTTCTTC | CSVDSIAGDNEQFF | many | TRBJ2-1 | TRBV29-1 | TRBD2
TGTGCCAGCAGCTACATTAGCGGGAGGGTACAAGAGACCCAGTACTTC | CASSYISGRVQETQYF | few | TRBJ2-5 | TRBV11-2 | TRBD2
TGTGCCAGCAGCTTTGAATGGGGTTCCCCCTTCTACACCGGGGAGCTGTTTTTT | CASSFEWGSPFYTGELFF | . | TRBJ2-2 | TRBV5-6 | .
TGTGCCAGCAGCTCCCGACTAGCGGGAGGTTACGAGCAGTACTTC | CASSSRLAGGYEQYF | . | TRBJ2-7 | TRBV7-2 | TRBD2
TGTGCCAGTAGTATGTTTATGGACGGGTCCTACGAGCAGTACTTC | CASSMFMDGSYEQYF | few | TRBJ2-7 | TRBV19 | .
TGCAGTGTCGAAGATTCTATCATGGGCAGGGGGCTACGAACCGGGGAGCTGTTTTTT | CSVEDSIMGRGLRTGELFF | . | TRBJ2-2 | TRBV20-1 | TRBD1
TGTGCCAGCAGCCAATTTAGCGGGAGTGGGAACAATGAGCAGTTCTTC | CASSQFSGSGNNEQFF | few | TRBJ2-1 | TRBV4-2 | TRBD2
TGTGCCAGCAGTTCCCTCAGTGCTAGCAGCACAGATACGCAGTATTTT | CASSSLSASSTDTQYF | . | TRBJ2-3 | TRBV27 | .
TGTGCCAGCAGTTTGGCTCGGACAGGGGGGGATGGAGCTTTCTTT | CASSLARTGGDGAFF | many | TRBJ1-1 | TRBV28 | TRBD1